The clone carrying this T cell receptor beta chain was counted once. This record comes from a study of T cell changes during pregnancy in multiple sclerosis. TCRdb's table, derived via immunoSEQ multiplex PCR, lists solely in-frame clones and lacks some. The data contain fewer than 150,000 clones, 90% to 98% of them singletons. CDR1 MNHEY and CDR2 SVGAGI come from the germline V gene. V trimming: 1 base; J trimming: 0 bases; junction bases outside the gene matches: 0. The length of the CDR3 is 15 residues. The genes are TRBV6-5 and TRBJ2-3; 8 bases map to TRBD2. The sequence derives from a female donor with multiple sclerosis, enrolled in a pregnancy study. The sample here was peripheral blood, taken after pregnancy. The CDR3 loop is CASSYLAGSTDTQYF. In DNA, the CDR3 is TGTGCCAGCAGTTACTTAGCGGGAAGCACAGATACGCAGTATTTT.